These 21 T cell receptor beta chains came from one sample sequenced in a study of blood T cell repertoires in COVID-19. The table came from immunoSEQ multiplex PCR; TCRdb's copy has only in-frame clones and leaves some out. The table lists a few hundred thousand clones, 86% of them singletons. The sequencing sample was made of peripheral blood. These receptors originate from a woman aged 25-40 years who had recovered from COVID-19.

The rearrangement uses TRBV3-1 (or the pseudogene TRBV3-2) and TRBJ2-5; D possibly corresponds to TRBD2 (6 bases). This CDR3 region has 15 residues. V dropped 1 base and J dropped 4 bases, with 13 bases sitting between them. CDR1 and CDR2 (germline): LGHDT, YNNKEL (reference sequence). The chain's CDR3 is CASSQVPGVLETQYF. CDR3 sequence (DNA): TGTGCCAGCAGCCAAGTGCCGGGGGTGTTAGAGACCCAGTACTTC.

A single count supports this clone. This rearrangement joins TRBV6-1 to TRBJ2-7, with 7 bases fitting TRBD1. The V and J ends lost 1 base and 4 bases, in that order; junction bases with no gene match: 4. The germline gives CDR1 MNHNS, CDR2 SASEGT. There are 14 residues in the CDR3. CDR3 sequence: CASSEGTGRYEQYF. DNA for the CDR3: TGTGCCAGCAGTGAAGGGACAGGACGATACGAGCAGTACTTC.

The V call is TRBV4-1, the J call TRBJ2-5; 10 bases agree with TRBD2. Germline values: CDR1 MGHRA, CDR2 YSYEKL. The CDR3 sequence is 15 residues long. V shed 4 bases and J 4 bases; nucleotides not matched to a gene: 6. The CDR3 DNA reads TGCGCCAGCAGCCGCTTCCTAGCGGGAGTAGAGACCCAGTACTTC. Translated, it gives CASSRFLAGVETQYF.

The rearrangement joins TRBV7-8 to TRBJ1-2, with D possibly TRBD1 on 6 matching bases. The germline CDR1 and CDR2 sequences are SGHVS and FQNEAQ. The CDR3 is 16 residues long. The V end lost 3 bases, the J end lost 0 bases, and 14 bases lay between the germline ends. CDR3 residues: CASSLRTGTSNYGYTF. CDR3 sequence (DNA): TGTGCCAGCAGCTTGAGGACCGGGACATCTAACTATGGCTACACCTTC.

This clone was observed a few times. The chain is built from TRBV28 and TRBJ2-2, with TRBD2 matching 13 bases. The ends lost 6 bases at V and 6 bases at J; junction bases unmatched: 7. The CDR3 extends over 16 amino acids. Germline V lookup: CDR1 MDHEN, CDR2 SYDVKM. This CDR3 is CASRPGLAGASGELFF. CDR3 nucleotide sequence: TGTGCCAGCAGACCTGGACTAGCGGGAGCCTCCGGGGAGCTGTTTTTT.

V usage is TRBV10-3 and J usage is TRBJ2-3; 11 bases agree with TRBD2. Germline lookup yields CDR1 ENHRY and CDR2 SYGVKD. This CDR3 region has 19 residues. With V trimmed by 2 bases and J by 0 bases, 10 bases remained unmatched. CDR3 nucleotide sequence: TGTGCCATCAGTGAGACGCAAACTCTAGCGGGGGGAAGCACAGATACGCAGTATTTT. It codes for CAISETQTLAGGSTDTQYF.

The rearrangement links TRBV24-1 to TRBJ1-2; D unresolved. The CDR3 is made up of 14 amino acids. V lost 4 bases, J lost 8 bases, and 16 bases lay in between. CDR1 and CDR2 from the germline V gene are KGHDR and SFDVKD. CDR3 amino acids: CATSDPLVRVGYTF. CDR3 DNA: TGTGCCACCAGTGACCCTCTTGTGCGGGTGGGCTACACCTTC.

The chain employs TRBV19 and TRBJ1-2; 9 nucleotides align to TRBD1. Germline V gene sequence: CDR1 LNHDA, CDR2 SQIVND (reference sequence). V shed 7 bases, J shed 1 base, and the junction held 7 bases outside the gene matches. The length of the CDR3 is 15 residues. The CDR3 protein is CASIGQGPINYGYTF. For the CDR3, the DNA is TGTGCCAGTATTGGACAGGGGCCCATTAACTATGGCTACACCTTC.

The chain employs TRBV7-9 and TRBJ1-1; perhaps TRBD1 as D (6 bases). V was shortened by 5 bases and J by 3 bases, with 13 bases between the two germline ends. CDR1 and CDR2 (germline): SEHNR, FQNEAQ (reference sequence). The CDR3 extends over 14 amino acids. CDR3 residues: CASSGAGGYTEAFF. The CDR3 DNA sequence: TGTGCCAGCAGCGGAGCGGGGGGCTACACTGAAGCTTTCTTT.

This chain links TRBV2 with TRBJ1-2, with D possibly TRBD1 on 5 matching bases. Per germline, CDR1 SNHLY and CDR2 FYNNEI. V lost 6 bases to trimming and J lost 6 bases, with 17 bases between them. The CDR3 sequence is 14 residues long. The CDR3 region has the DNA TGTGCCAGCAGCCTTACGGGGGTGGTGGATGGCTACACCTTC. Translated: CASSLTGVVDGYTF.

This clone was recorded once. This chain connects TRBV27 to TRBJ2-7; 7 bases are shared with TRBD1. V trimming: 8 bases; J trimming: 2 bases; junction bases outside the gene matches: 9. CDR1 and CDR2 from the germline V gene are MNHEY and SMNVEV (reference sequence). The CDR3 has 14 amino acids. CDR3: CASAYRQGAYEQYF. In DNA, the CDR3 is TGTGCCAGCGCGTATAGACAGGGCGCCTACGAGCAGTACTTC.

This clone was detected a few times. At the DNA level, this CDR3 is encoded by other sequences in the same sample as well. The genes are TRBV6-5 and TRBJ1-5, with D uncertain. Germline V gene sequence: CDR1 MNHEY, CDR2 SVGAGI. The CDR3 has 15 residues. V was clipped by 8 bases and J by 0 bases, with 14 bases between them. Here the CDR3 DNA reads TGTGCCAGCCGAATTCGGGAGTATAGCAATCAGCCCCAGCATTTT. It translates to CASRIREYSNQPQHF.

The chain recombines TRBV30 with TRBJ1-1; D uncertain. CDR3 length: 13 residues. Trimming left V 2 bases short and J 4 bases short, with 11 bases between. Germline V gene sequence: CDR1 GTSNPN, CDR2 SVGIG (reference sequence). The DNA for the CDR3 is TGTGCCTGGAGTACCGAAATGAGCACTGAAGCTTTCTTT. It yields the protein CAWSTEMSTEAFF.

V gene TRBV29-1 combines with J gene TRBJ2-1; TRBD1 aligns across 9 bases. V shed 7 bases and J 1 base; nucleotides not matched to a gene: 5. CDR1 and CDR2 (germline): SQVTM, ANQGSEA. The CDR3 has 14 residues. The CDR3 coding sequence is TGCAGCGGGTCGGACAGGGGATCCTACAATGAGCAGTTCTTC. It encodes CSGSDRGSYNEQFF.

CDR3 sequence reads: CASSGNDRGLSNQPQHF. CDR3 DNA: TGTGCCAGCAGTGGAAACGACAGGGGGCTAAGCAATCAGCCCCAGCATTTT. The genes are TRBV28 and TRBJ1-5; TRBD1 aligns across 10 bases. The germline V gene has CDR1 MDHEN and CDR2 SYDVKM. Trimming cost V 5 bases and J 1 base; bases outside gene matches: 8. CDR3 size: 17 residues.

The chain recombines TRBV7-6 with TRBJ2-7; TRBD2 aligns across 10 bases. CDR3 size: 14 residues. CDR1 SGHVS and CDR2 FNYEAQ come from the germline V gene. The V segment lost 5 bases and the J segment 2 bases; nucleotides outside the gene matches: 3. CDR3 sequence: CASSAGLAAYEQYF. Here the CDR3 DNA reads TGTGCCAGCAGCGCCGGACTAGCGGCCTACGAGCAGTACTTC.

This clone occurred a few times. The chain couples TRBV4-1 to TRBJ1-1, with 9 bases lining up with TRBD1. The CDR3 spans 16 residues. The V segment lost 6 bases and the J segment 3 bases; nucleotides outside the gene matches: 11. Germline CDR1 and CDR2: MGHRA and YSYEKL. The CDR3 protein is CASRERWTGEDTEAFF. The CDR3 bases are TGCGCCAGCAGGGAGAGATGGACAGGGGAGGACACTGAAGCTTTCTTT.

The chain is built from TRBV19 and TRBJ2-3, with 10 positions matching TRBD2. CDR1 LNHDA and CDR2 SQIVND come from the germline V gene (reference sequence). This CDR3 comprises 17 residues. With V trimmed by 6 bases and J by 3 bases, 12 bases remained unmatched. CDR3 sequence: CASSLGALAGQTDTQYF. The CDR3 region has the DNA TGTGCCAGTAGCCTGGGGGCACTAGCGGGACAAACAGATACGCAGTATTTT.

The rearrangement links TRBV7-9 to TRBJ1-2; 8 nucleotides agree with TRBD1. The J segment lost 6 bases and the V segment lost 3 bases, leaving 9 bases of the junction unmatched. The CDR3 extends over 15 amino acids. Per the germline V gene, CDR1 is SEHNR and CDR2 is FQNEAQ (reference sequence). The CDR3 loop reads CASSFSGRGPNGYTF. CDR3 sequence (DNA): TGTGCCAGCAGCTTTAGCGGCAGGGGGCCTAATGGCTACACCTTC.

The V gene is TRBV6-5, the J gene TRBJ1-1; TRBD1 matches at 8 bases. The CDR3 loop spans 13 amino acids. Unmatched junction bases numbered 7, after V lost 7 bases and J lost 6 bases. Germline values: CDR1 MNHEY, CDR2 SVGAGI. The CDR3 loop is CASIQGAKAEAFF. The DNA for the CDR3 is TGTGCCAGCATTCAGGGGGCGAAGGCTGAAGCTTTCTTT.

J is TRBJ2-3 and V is TRBV29-1; the match to TRBD1 covers 8 bases. The V gene's germline CDR1 is SQVTM and CDR2 ANQGSEA. V lost 7 bases and J lost 3; bases outside the gene matches: 3. The CDR3 spans 12 residues. CDR3: CSAGQGTDTQYF. The CDR3 DNA reads as TGCAGCGCCGGACAGGGAACAGATACGCAGTATTTT.